The 17 T cell receptor beta chains below were found in one sample sequenced in a study of blood T cell repertoires in COVID-19 (dated by TCRdb to 2020 to 2022). Library method: the immunoSEQ multiplex PCR assay. Not all clones reach the TCRdb copy of this immuneACCESS table, which keeps in-frame sequences only. Checked studies attribute under half of the gap to unresolved V genes and leave the rest unexplained. Within this sample are about 150,000 clones, with 75% to 90% of them counted one time only. Of the sample, 0.5% to 0.65% is held by the ten largest clones. Sequences were obtained from peripheral blood. Source of these receptors: a man between 60 and 75 years old with acute or convalescent COVID-19.

The chain couples TRBV5-1 to TRBJ1-2, with 7 positions matching TRBD1. The CDR3 runs to 14 residues. CDR1 is SGHRS and CDR2 is YFSETQ in the germline V gene. J gave up 8 bases and V 2 bases, and 9 bases lay outside the gene matches. The CDR3 coding sequence is TGCGCCAGCAGCTTAGTCCGGGACAGCGGGGGCTACACCTTC. This translates into CASSLVRDSGGYTF.

A remark on this clone: Within the sample, other DNA sequences also encode this same CDR3. The chain links TRBV9 to TRBJ1-3; maybe TRBD1 (5 bases). Trimming cost V 3 bases and J 0 bases, with 7 bases left between them. Germline V gene data show CDR1 as SGDLS and CDR2 as YYNGEE. The CDR3 consists of 14 residues. CDR3 bases: TGTGCCAGCAGCGCGGGGGACTCTGGAAACACCATATATTTT. Translated: CASSAGDSGNTIYF.

V is TRBV19 and J is TRBJ1-2; D remains unclear. Trimming took off 5 bases at V and 5 bases at J, with 15 bases between the two ends. The germline V gene encodes CDR1 LNHDA and CDR2 SQIVND (reference sequence). The CDR3 loop spans 14 amino acids. CDR3: CASSWQTHRYGYTF. The CDR3 nucleotides read TGTGCCAGTAGTTGGCAAACCCACAGATATGGCTACACCTTC.

The rearrangement joins TRBV5-4 to TRBJ1-2; 10 bases match TRBD1. The CDR3 spans 14 residues. Trimming took 3 bases from V and 6 from J; bases not matched to a gene: 5. Germline CDR1 is SGHNT and CDR2 is YYREEE (reference sequence). The chain's CDR3 is CASSSGTGVDGYTF. The CDR3 DNA reads as TGTGCCAGCAGCTCTGGGACAGGGGTCGATGGCTACACCTTC. The whole variable domain, filled in from reference TRBV5-4 and TRBJ1-2, reads ETGVTQSPTHLIKTRGQQVTLRCSSQSGHNTVSWYQQALGQGPQFIFQYYREEENGRGNFPPRFSGLQFPNYSSELNVNALELDDSALYLCASSSGTGVDGYTFGSGTRLTVV.

This clone appeared once. A junction boundary mismatches the germline segment, possibly from a read error. The chain links TRBV6-2 or TRBV6-3 to TRBJ2-7; perhaps TRBD1 as D (5 bases). CDR3 length: 11 residues. The germline V gene encodes CDR1 MNHEY and CDR2 SVGEGT. CDR3 in amino acids: CASSYSGRVSF. CDR3 nucleotides: TGTGCCAGCAGTTACTCCGGCAGGGTGAGCTTC.

V and J are TRBV19 and TRBJ2-6; D might be TRBD2 (6 bases). V lost 4 bases to trimming and J lost 0 bases, with 13 bases between them. Germline loops: CDR1 LNHDA, CDR2 SQIVND (reference sequence). The CDR3 is 17 residues long. CDR3 in DNA: TGTGCCAGTAGTACAGGAGGGCCTTACTCTGGGGCCAACGTCCTGACTTTC. This encodes CASSTGGPYSGANVLTF.

This sequence joins TRBV7-9 and TRBJ1-1; D gene uncertain. The ends were cut back, 5 bases at V and 4 bases at J, with 20 bases in the middle. CDR1 is SEHNR, CDR2 FQNEAQ, per germline (reference sequence). The CDR3 extends over 16 amino acids. The CDR3 loop reads CASSPDLASPGTEAFF. The CDR3 DNA reads TGTGCCAGCAGCCCCGACCTCGCTTCCCCGGGCACTGAAGCTTTCTTT.

This chain connects TRBV6-5 to TRBJ2-4; D perhaps matches TRBD2 (5 bases). Germline V CDR1 and CDR2: MNHEY, SVGAGI. The CDR3 is 13 residues long. V was shortened by 5 bases and J by 11 bases, with 16 bases between the two germline ends. Written as DNA, the CDR3 is TGTGCCAGCAGTACCCTTGAGGGTAACCTTCAGTACTTC. Residues: CASSTLEGNLQYF.

V gene TRBV25-1 combines with J gene TRBJ2-7, with a possible D match to TRBD2 (7 bases). Trimming left V 8 bases short and J 3 bases short, with 14 bases between. This CDR3 region has 13 residues. The germline gives CDR1 MGHDK, CDR2 SYGVNS. CDR3 region: CASGLGGHYEQYF. CDR3 DNA sequence: TGTGCCAGCGGGCTGGGGGGGCACTACGAGCAGTACTTC.

This chain uses TRBV7-2 with TRBJ2-7; 9 bases agree with TRBD1. In germline, CDR1 is SGHTA, CDR2 FQGNSA. The CDR3 totals 14 residues. The J segment lost 3 bases and the V segment lost 1 base, leaving 1 base of the junction unmatched. The CDR3 DNA sequence: TGTGCCAGCAGCTTAGAGGGACAGGGCTACGAGCAGTACTTC. Protein sequence: CASSLEGQGYEQYF.

A single count supports this clone. This chain connects TRBV25-1 to TRBJ2-1; possibly TRBD2 for D (5 bases). CDR3 length equals 15 residues. The V end lost 6 bases, the J end lost 4 bases, and 16 bases lay between the germline ends. CDR1 and CDR2 from the germline V gene are MGHDK and SYGVNS. In nucleotides, the CDR3 is TGTGCCAGCAGGGTGGCGCGGGCTGGATACAATGAGCAGTTCTTC. Encoded protein: CASRVARAGYNEQFF.

The gene calls are TRBV19 and TRBJ2-7, with 8 positions matching TRBD2. CDR1 LNHDA and CDR2 SQIVND come from the germline V gene (reference sequence). J was trimmed by 6 bases and V by 7 bases; bases with no gene match: 14. The length of the CDR3 is 15 residues. The CDR3 is CASTPGGGISGEQYF. The CDR3 DNA follows: TGTGCCAGTACCCCGGGGGGGGGCATATCGGGCGAGCAGTACTTC.

This chain joins TRBV27 and TRBJ1-2; 10 bases align to TRBD1. V lost 4 bases to trimming and J lost 8 bases; unmatched junction nucleotides: 10. The CDR3 extends over 15 amino acids. From germline, CDR1 is MNHEY and CDR2 SMNVEV (reference sequence). The CDR3 nucleotides are TGTGCCAGCAGTTCCTATTTGACAGGGGGCTCGGGCTACACCTTC. Amino acid sequence: CASSSYLTGGSGYTF.

CDR3 coding DNA: TGCGCCAGCAGCCAGGGAGCGGGAACCTTCACAGATACGCAGTATTTT. Translated, it gives CASSQGAGTFTDTQYF. The chain combines TRBV5-1 with TRBJ2-3, with 7 bases fitting TRBD2. This CDR3 spans 16 amino acids. The ends lost 4 bases at V and 2 bases at J; junction bases unmatched: 10. CDR1 and CDR2 (germline): SGHRS, YFSETQ.

The chain couples TRBV6-5 to TRBJ1-2, with TRBD1 identical over 10 bases. This CDR3 has 15 residues. Per germline, CDR1 MNHEY and CDR2 SVGAGI. The junction had 12 bases not matched to a gene; V was cut back by 6 bases and J by 8 bases. Here the CDR3 DNA reads TGTGCCAGCAGGAGGACAGGGGGAGATTTTGGGGGCTACACCTTC. Amino acid sequence: CASRRTGGDFGGYTF.

The rearrangement joins TRBV4-2 to TRBJ1-6, with 7 bases matching TRBD1. V lost 6 bases and J lost 8; bases outside the gene matches: 10. CDR1 is LGHNA and CDR2 is YNFKEQ in the germline V gene. The CDR3 is 15 residues long. CDR3 sequence reads: CASRISGTEYSPLHF. The CDR3, as DNA: TGTGCCAGCAGGATCTCCGGGACAGAGTATTCACCCCTCCACTTT.

This chain connects TRBV7-3 to TRBJ2-3, with 7 bases matching TRBD1. The V gene end was trimmed by 2 bases and the J gene end by 9 bases; junction bases not matched to a gene: 14. This CDR3 region has 16 residues. Germline CDR1 and CDR2: SGHTA and FQGTGA. For the CDR3, the DNA is TGTGCCAGCAGCTTATTCGGAGGAGAGGGGGCGCGAACGCAGTATTTT. It encodes CASSLFGGEGARTQYF.